These 21 T cell receptor beta chains were all obtained from the same sample, sequenced in a study of shared clonotypes between healthy human individuals. TCRdb keeps only in-frame clones here, not all; method: immunoSEQ multiplex PCR. The sample has about a million clones; 60% to 80% are singletons. The sample consisted of memory CD4+ T cells sorted from blood. Sample subset: CD45RA-negative fraction. The origin of the receptors is a man aged 18-30 years in good health.

This chain connects TRBV21-1 to TRBJ2-1; the table's D gene call, TRBD1, was not cross checked with the DNA. TRBV21-1 represents a pseudogene. CDR3 length: 12 amino acids. The CDR3 loop is CASGQGYNEQFF. The DNA for the CDR3 is TGTGCCAGCGGACAGGGCTACAATGAGCAGTTCTTC.

Points on this clone: Other DNA sequences in this sample translate to the same CDR3. The chain combines TRBV7-2 with TRBJ1-1, with unresolved D. Trimming shortened V by 0 bases and J by 1 base, and 6 bases separated the two germline ends. Germline values: CDR1 SGHTA, CDR2 FQGNSA. The CDR3 length is 14 residues. The CDR3 coding sequence is TGTGCCAGCAGCTTAGCGCGATCGAACACTGAAGCTTTCTTT. Protein: CASSLARSNTEAFF.

As to this clone: The sample has other DNA sequences that encode this CDR3 too. This sequence joins TRBV7-2 and TRBJ1-3, with 8 nucleotides matching TRBD1. The V and J ends lost 1 base and 4 bases, in that order; junction bases with no gene match: 3. The V gene's germline CDR1 is SGHTA and CDR2 FQGNSA. There are 15 residues in the CDR3. The CDR3, as DNA: TGTGCCAGCAGCTTAGGTCAGGGGGCCGGAAACACCATATATTTT. This gives the protein CASSLGQGAGNTIYF.

V usage is TRBV29-1 and J usage is TRBJ2-5; no definite D call. This CDR3 region has 11 residues. Between the trimmed V and J ends, which lost 2 bases and 1 base, there was a span of 2 bases. The germline V gene encodes CDR1 SQVTM and CDR2 ANQGSEA. The CDR3 coding sequence is TGCAGCGTTGAAACCCAAGAGACCCAGTACTTC. It is translated as CSVETQETQYF.

The rearrangement uses TRBV6-5 and TRBJ1-4; possible D gene TRBD1, 5 bases. V lost 6 bases, J lost 0 bases, and 11 bases lay in between. The CDR3 is made up of 15 amino acids. Germline V lookup: CDR1 MNHEY, CDR2 SVGAGI. CDR3 loop: CASRRDPSTNEKLFF. The CDR3 DNA reads TGTGCCAGCAGGAGGGACCCTTCAACTAATGAAAAACTGTTTTTT.

This chain uses TRBV6-1 with TRBJ2-1; possibly TRBD1 for D (6 bases). Germline CDR1 reads MNHNS; CDR2 reads SASEGT. V lost 1 base and J lost 7, with 14 bases in between. CDR3 length: 15 amino acids. The CDR3 DNA follows: TGTGCCAGCAGTGAAGGGGAACAGGGTTGGAATGAGCAGTTCTTC. It encodes CASSEGEQGWNEQFF.

This chain uses TRBV2 with TRBJ2-5, with D possibly matching TRBD1 (6 bases). The V end lost 7 bases, the J end lost 5 bases, and 14 bases lay between the germline ends. The CDR3 consists of 13 residues. Germline V gene lookup returns CDR1 SNHLY and CDR2 FYNNEI. The CDR3 protein is CASNAGVGETQYF. CDR3 nucleotide sequence: TGTGCCAGCAACGCAGGGGTCGGGGAGACCCAGTACTTC.

The chain combines TRBV4-2 with TRBJ2-7; TRBD2 agrees at 9 bases. CDR1 and CDR2 from the germline V gene are LGHNA and YNFKEQ. CDR3 length equals 16 residues. Germline trimming cut 1 base from V and 3 bases from J; bases unmatched to any gene: 7. CDR3: CASSQASSGASYEQYF. The CDR3 DNA sequence: TGTGCCAGCAGCCAAGCCTCTAGCGGGGCGAGCTACGAGCAGTACTTC.

A single count supports this clone. This chain links TRBV4-3 with TRBJ2-5; no clear D gene. The CDR3 has 15 residues. Deletions cut 0 bases from V and 2 bases from J, with 10 bases between. Per the germline V gene, CDR1 is LGHNA and CDR2 is YSLEER. CDR3 bases: TGCGCCAGCAGCCAAGATTACAACGTTCAAGAGACCCAGTACTTC. It encodes CASSQDYNVQETQYF.

This chain links TRBV30 with TRBJ1-1; D is unclear. V lost 2 bases to trimming and J lost 4 bases, with 11 bases between them. Germline lookup yields CDR1 GTSNPN and CDR2 SVGIG (reference sequence). CDR3 length: 13 residues. Here the CDR3 reads CAWSRWGSTEAFF. For the CDR3, the DNA is TGTGCCTGGAGTAGGTGGGGAAGCACTGAAGCTTTCTTT.

The sample holds many counts of this clone. The chain is built from TRBV9 and TRBJ1-2; tentatively, D is TRBD1 (5 bases). Trimming pared 3 bases from V and 5 bases from J, leaving 20 bases between. Germline V CDR1 and CDR2: SGDLS, YYNGEE. The CDR3 sequence is 16 residues long. In DNA, the CDR3 is TGTGCCAGCAGCGCCCGTCCCGGGGGAGGGGATTATGGCTACACCTTC. This encodes CASSARPGGGDYGYTF.

This clone was observed at least ten times. The rearrangement uses TRBV11-2 and TRBJ2-1; D uncertain. CDR3 length: 12 residues. Trimming cost V 5 bases and J 8 bases, with 10 bases left between them. The germline V gene encodes CDR1 SGHAT and CDR2 FQNNGV. For the CDR3, the DNA is TGTGCCAGCAGCCCCGGATCTGATGAGCAGTTCTTC. Protein sequence: CASSPGSDEQFF.

J is TRBJ2-7 and V is TRBV30, with 10 positions matching TRBD1. The CDR3 is 15 amino acids. Germline values: CDR1 GTSNPN, CDR2 SVGIG (reference sequence). The V and J ends lost 1 base and 9 bases, in that order; junction bases with no gene match: 12. In nucleotides, the CDR3 is TGTGCCTGGAGTGGGCCGGGACAGGGGTTGAGTGGGCAGTACTTC. Translation: CAWSGPGQGLSGQYF.

V gene TRBV5-4 combines with J gene TRBJ1-4; tentative D call: TRBD1 (5 bases). Germline V gives CDR1 SGHNT, CDR2 YYREEE (reference sequence). CDR3 size: 14 residues. The germline V and J ends were trimmed by 5 bases and 0 bases, with 8 bases remaining between them. The CDR3: CASSSGSTNEKLFF. CDR3 nucleotide sequence: TGTGCCAGCAGTTCAGGGTCAACTAATGAAAAACTGTTTTTT.

This chain links TRBV7-8 with TRBJ2-1; no clear D gene. This CDR3 comprises 16 residues. Germline CDR1 reads SGHVS; CDR2 reads FQNEAQ. V was cut by 4 bases and J by 8 bases, with 21 bases left in between. The CDR3: CASSSLNAASPHEQFF. DNA for the CDR3: TGTGCCAGCAGCTCGTTAAACGCTGCGTCTCCTCATGAGCAGTTCTTC.

The table lists this clone with many counts. The chain employs TRBV18 and TRBJ1-6; no definite D call. V gave up 3 bases and J gave up 7 bases, with 13 bases separating them. The CDR3 has 15 amino acids. Per germline, CDR1 KGHSH and CDR2 LQKENI. As DNA, the CDR3 is TGTGCCAGCTCACCCTACGTCACGGGAAATTCACCCCTCCACTTT. This sequence encodes CASSPYVTGNSPLHF.

The V gene is TRBV21-1, the J gene TRBJ2-1; the table calls TRBD2, which could not be checked here. TRBV21-1 is flagged as a pseudogene. The CDR3 extends over 16 amino acids. The CDR3 loop reads CASSKALLAPYNEQFF. CDR3 nucleotide sequence: TGTGCCAGCAGCAAAGCGCTTTTAGCGCCGTACAATGAGCAGTTCTTC.

This clone was seen only a few times. This rearrangement joins TRBV21-1 to TRBJ1-1. TRBV21-1 is annotated as a pseudogene. This CDR3 has 13 amino acids. CDR3 in amino acids: CASTGAFTMKAFF. The CDR3 DNA follows: TGTGCCAGCACCGGAGCATTTACTATGAAGGCTTTCTTT.

The rearrangement uses TRBV5-6 and TRBJ1-1, with D perhaps matching TRBD1 (5 bases). Trimming cost V 4 bases and J 7 bases, with 20 bases left between them. The CDR3 contains 15 residues. The germline gives CDR1 SGHDT, CDR2 YYEEEE. Written as DNA, the CDR3 is TGTGCCAGCAGCCAAATGGGCGGGGGGGGGTTTGAAGCTTTCTTT. The encoded protein is CASSQMGGGGFEAFF.

This clone was recorded once. The J gene is TRBJ1-2, the V gene TRBV28; maybe TRBD1 (6 bases). V lost 4 bases, J lost 7 bases, and 19 bases lay in between. Germline CDR1 reads MDHEN; CDR2 reads SYDVKM. The CDR3 has 15 residues. The CDR3 protein is CASSSGQGRLGGYTF. In nucleotides, the CDR3 is TGTGCCAGCAGTTCTGGGCAGGGGAGGTTAGGTGGCTACACCTTC.

This chain uses TRBV12-5 with TRBJ2-7; D tentatively reads TRBD1 or TRBD2 (6 bases each). Trimming cost V 4 bases and J 6 bases, with 16 bases left between them. CDR3 length: 14 residues. CDR1 is LGHNT and CDR2 is FRNRAP in the germline V gene. The CDR3 reads CASGSPGRGGEQYF. CDR3 coding DNA: TGTGCTAGTGGTTCCCCCGGGAGAGGGGGCGAGCAGTACTTC.